The 25 T cell receptor beta chains presented below share a single source sample, sequenced in a study of chronic HIV infection and antiretroviral therapy. In TCRdb, the 5' RACE reads were re-called with MiXCR into one record per CDR3 protein. The sample lists approximately 40,000 distinct CDR3 sequences, 7% to 10% occurring once. The sample taken for sequencing was peripheral blood. The receptors originated from an adult who had HIV and had not received antiretroviral therapy, or was an uninfected healthy control (not recorded which).

A remark on this clonotype: The limits of the CDR3 on the DNA are not certain, so only TCRdb's listed CDR3 is given. V and J are TRBV9 and TRBJ1-1. Germline CDR1 SGDLS, CDR2 YYNGEE. The CDR3 sequence runs 13 residues, both termini included. CDR3 sequence: CASSVGEGTETFF.

The chain recombines TRBV10-3 with TRBJ2-7; 10 positions match TRBD1. The germline gives CDR1 ENHRY, CDR2 SYGVKD. The length of the CDR3 is 14 residues. The V and J ends lost 3 bases and 3 bases, in that order; junction bases with no gene match: 2. The CDR3: CAISDRDRGYEQYF. DNA of the CDR3: TGTGCCATCAGTGACCGGGACAGGGGCTACGAGCAGTACTTC.

This clonotype was seen a few times. This chain uses TRBV20-1 with TRBJ2-1; no definite D call. The germline CDR1 and CDR2 sequences are DFQATT and SNEGSKA (reference sequence). The V end was cut by 4 bases, the J end by 0 bases, with 13 bases between. This CDR3 is built from 15 residues. This CDR3 is CSAKSTPSSYNEQFF. Here the CDR3 DNA reads TGCAGTGCTAAATCGACACCGAGCTCCTACAATGAGCAGTTCTTC.

The CDR3 DNA reads TGTGCCAGCAGACCATCGGGACTAGCGGGATTCGAGCAGTACTTC. It codes for CASRPSGLAGFEQYF. The rearrangement links TRBV28 to TRBJ2-7, with 13 positions matching TRBD2. Unmatched junction bases numbered 8, after V lost 6 bases and J lost 6 bases. CDR3 length: 15 residues. Germline loops: CDR1 MDHEN, CDR2 SYDVKM.

V and J are TRBV4-3 and TRBJ2-3; 7 bases line up with TRBD2. This CDR3 is built from 15 residues. CDR1 is LGHNA, CDR2 YSLEER, per germline. J gave up 3 bases and V 1 base, and 4 bases lay outside the gene matches. Here the CDR3 DNA reads TGCGCCAGCAGCCAAGGGGTCGGGAGGACAGATACGCAGTATTTT. This codes for CASSQGVGRTDTQYF.

This chain uses TRBV10-3 with TRBJ1-4; D is ambiguous. In germline, CDR1 is ENHRY, CDR2 SYGVKD. Trimming shortened V by 3 bases and J by 4 bases, and 12 bases separated the two germline ends. The CDR3 is 15 amino acids. CDR3 region: CAISDSRVLNEKLFF. Written as DNA, the CDR3 is TGTGCCATCAGTGATTCCAGAGTACTTAATGAAAAACTGTTTTTT.

This clonotype has only a few counts. This chain joins TRBV5-1 and TRBJ2-1, with D possibly being TRBD1 or TRBD2 (5 bases each). This CDR3 has 16 amino acids. Trimming stripped 3 bases from V and 6 bases from J, with 19 bases between. CDR1 is SGHRS and CDR2 is YFSETQ in the germline V gene. For the CDR3, the DNA is TGCGCCAGCAGCTACCTGGGGGTGGACCAACGCAATGAGCAGTTCTTC. Encoded protein: CASSYLGVDQRNEQFF.

To note about this clonotype: Germline is not matched at one junction end, which may reflect a read error. The chain combines TRBV28 with TRBJ1-1, with unresolved D. This CDR3 has 13 amino acids. Germline-derived CDR1 and CDR2 are MDHEN and SYDVKM. Written as DNA, the CDR3 is TGTGCCAGCAGTTCCCGGGAGAACACTGAAACTTTCTTT. Translation gives CASSSRENTETFF.

For this clonotype: Its ends do not fully match the called genes, so a read error is possible. The chain combines TRBV2 with TRBJ1-1; TRBD1 matches at 7 bases. The CDR3 length is 16 residues. Looked up from germline, CDR1 is SNHLY and CDR2 is FYNNEI. This CDR3 reads CASSEGRTGLNTETFF. In nucleotides, the CDR3 is TGTGCCAGCAGTGAAGGGAGGACAGGACTGAACACTGAAACTTTCTTT.

This clonotype was picked up many times. The chain couples TRBV4-3 to TRBJ2-3; tentatively, D is TRBD1 or TRBD2 (5 bases each). This CDR3 spans 14 amino acids. V shed 0 bases and J shed 5 bases, with 9 bases lying between them. CDR1 and CDR2 (germline): LGHNA, YSLEER. The CDR3 DNA reads as TGCGCCAGCAGCCAAGAGGGGGTTGTAGATACGCAGTATTTT. It is translated as CASSQEGVVDTQYF.

This clonotype was recorded a few times. Its ends do not fully match the called genes, so a read error is possible. The rearrangement joins TRBV29-1 to TRBJ1-1; D unclear. The CDR3 is 14 residues long. Germline CDR1 SQVTM, CDR2 ANQGSEA. The CDR3 spells CSVDYPGDGTETFF. CDR3 bases: TGCAGCGTTGATTACCCCGGGGATGGAACTGAAACTTTCTTT.

This chain connects TRBV28 to TRBJ2-7; TRBD1 or TRBD2 may be the D gene (5 bases each). Germline V gives CDR1 MDHEN, CDR2 SYDVKM. This CDR3 has 14 amino acids. Between the trimmed V and J ends, which lost 2 bases and 3 bases, there was a span of 11 bases. CDR3 residues: CASSLITRGYEQYF. CDR3 DNA sequence: TGTGCCAGCAGTTTAATAACTAGGGGCTACGAGCAGTACTTC. Full variable domain (remainder filled in from reference TRBV28 and TRBJ2-7): DVKVTQSSRYLVKRTGEKVFLECVQDMDHENMFWYRQDPGLGLRLIYFSYDVKMKEKGDIPEGYSVSREKKERFSLILESASTNQTSMYLCASSLITRGYEQYFGPGTRLTVT.

The sample holds many counts of this clonotype. The CDR3 coding sequence is TGCAGTGCGAGCGGGAGTGACTACGAGCAGTACTTC. Translating it yields CSASGSDYEQYF. V is TRBV20-1 and J is TRBJ2-7; 8 positions agree with TRBD2. Germline lookup yields CDR1 DFQATT and CDR2 SNEGSKA (reference sequence). Trimming at V came to 6 bases and at J to 3 bases, leaving 4 bases not matched to a gene. The CDR3 loop spans 12 amino acids.

The J gene is TRBJ1-2, the V gene TRBV11-2, with a weak D call TRBD1 (5 bases). V lost 0 bases and J 0 bases, leaving 14 bases between the germline ends. The CDR3 covers 17 residues. Per the germline V gene, CDR1 is SGHAT and CDR2 is FQNNGV. CDR3 amino acids: CASSLDLRAGSNYGYTF. The CDR3 DNA reads as TGTGCCAGCAGCTTAGATCTGCGGGCAGGGTCTAACTATGGCTACACCTTC.

In its sample, this clonotype was seen many times. This rearrangement joins TRBV11-2 to TRBJ1-1; D uncertain. There are 10 residues in the CDR3. Germline V lookup: CDR1 SGHAT, CDR2 FQNNGV. V was shortened by 5 bases and J by 2 bases, with 0 bases between the two germline ends. The CDR3 is CASSNTEAFF. Here the CDR3 DNA reads TGTGCCAGCAGCAACACTGAAGCTTTCTTT.

This clonotype was picked up many times. The V gene is TRBV20-1, the J gene TRBJ2-7; 9 bases align to TRBD2. The V segment lost 6 bases and the J segment 4 bases; nucleotides outside the gene matches: 7. Germline-derived CDR1 and CDR2 are DFQATT and SNEGSKA (reference sequence). The CDR3 has 13 residues. CDR3 in amino acids: CSAERTSAYEQYF. CDR3 nucleotides: TGCAGTGCCGAGAGGACTAGCGCTTACGAGCAGTACTTC.

This clonotype ranks as medium-sized (0.01 to 0.1%). The V gene is TRBV12-3 or TRBV12-4, the J gene TRBJ2-3; D is uncertain. The length of the CDR3 is 14 residues. V lost 3 bases, J lost 4 bases, and 11 bases lay in between. CDR3 coding DNA: TGTGCCAGCAGTTTCCCGGAGACCGCAGATACGCAGTATTTT. Translating gives CASSFPETADTQYF.

This clonotype was recorded a few times. The chain combines TRBV11-3 with TRBJ2-5; D is perhaps TRBD1 or TRBD2 (5 bases each). Deletions cut 3 bases from V and 0 bases from J, with 11 bases between. The CDR3 is 15 residues long. Germline lookup yields CDR1 SGHNT and CDR2 YENEEA. DNA of the CDR3: TGTGCCAGCAGCTTGCCGGGGCGGTACCAAGAGACCCAGTACTTC. This sequence encodes CASSLPGRYQETQYF.

The chain's CDR3 is CSVRSGGPNEKLFF. The DNA for the CDR3 is TGCAGCGTTCGAAGCGGGGGCCCTAATGAAAAACTGTTTTTT. The chain has TRBV29-1 and TRBJ1-4; D possibly corresponds to TRBD1 (6 bases). CDR3 length: 14 amino acids. V was pared by 5 bases and J by 3 bases, with 13 bases between. Germline V gives CDR1 SQVTM, CDR2 ANQGSEA.

V usage is TRBV6-4 and J usage is TRBJ2-2; D gene ambiguous. The CDR3 spans 13 residues. Germline assignment: CDR1 MRHNA and CDR2 SNTAGT. V was pared by 3 bases and J by 0 bases, with 2 bases between. The CDR3 reads CASSEANTGELFF. As DNA, the CDR3 is TGTGCCAGCAGTGAAGCGAACACCGGGGAGCTGTTTTTT.

This clonotype was seen a handful of times. The gene calls are TRBV7-3 and TRBJ1-1, with 7 bases matching TRBD1. This CDR3 is built from 15 residues. V trimming: 0 bases; J trimming: 0 bases; junction bases outside the gene matches: 1. Germline CDR1 is SGHTA and CDR2 is FQGTGA. The CDR3 loop is CASSLTGGMNTEAFF. CDR3 coding DNA: TGTGCCAGCAGCTTAACAGGGGGCATGAACACTGAAGCTTTCTTT.

The sample holds many counts of this clonotype. V is TRBV5-1 and J is TRBJ2-3, with D maybe TRBD2 (5 bases). The CDR3 has 12 amino acids. Germline loops: CDR1 SGHRS, CDR2 YFSETQ. V lost 7 bases and J 4 bases, leaving 10 bases between the germline ends. DNA of the CDR3: TGCGCCAGCGTCGGGGTCGCAGATACGCAGTATTTT. Translated: CASVGVADTQYF.

The chain uses TRBV25-1 and TRBJ2-3; D is unclear. This CDR3 region has 15 residues. Germline V gene sequence: CDR1 MGHDK, CDR2 SYGVNS. V was trimmed by 4 bases and J by 0 bases, leaving 11 bases between them. CDR3 bases: TGTGCCAGCAGTGGTCCGTTGCTTAGCACAGATACGCAGTATTTT. This codes for CASSGPLLSTDTQYF. The complete variable domain, with remaining parts taken from reference TRBV25-1 and TRBJ2-3, reads EADIYQTPRYLVIGTGKKITLECSQTMGHDKMYWYQQDPGMELHLIHYSYGVNSTEKGDLSSESTVSRIRTEHFPLTLESARPSHTSQYLCASSGPLLSTDTQYFGPGTRLTVL.

This clonotype was seen at least ten times. The V and J genes are TRBV20-1 and TRBJ2-1; D is ambiguous. V lost 6 bases to trimming and J lost 6 bases, with 15 bases between them. CDR1 and CDR2 (germline): DFQATT, SNEGSKA (reference sequence). CDR3 length: 13 residues. CDR3: CSAPTPGLNEQFF. The CDR3 DNA sequence: TGCAGTGCCCCTACCCCGGGCCTCAATGAGCAGTTCTTC.

This clonotype was detected ten times or more. The V gene is TRBV3-1, the J gene TRBJ2-7; a possible D gene is TRBD2 (5 bases). The V and J ends lost 1 base and 7 bases respectively, with 5 bases between them. Germline assignment: CDR1 LGHDT and CDR2 YNNKEL (reference sequence). This CDR3 has 11 amino acids. Written as DNA, the CDR3 is TGTGCCAGCAGCCAAGCGGGGGAGCAGTACTTC. This codes for CASSQAGEQYF.